The 8 T cell receptor beta chains below all came from one sample that was sequenced in a study of blood T cell repertoires in COVID-19. Generated by immunoSEQ multiplex PCR, the TCRdb table keeps only in-frame clones and is missing some. The sample records roughly 330,000 clones, over 80% being singletons. Sequenced input: PBMCs or T cells enriched from blood (not recorded which). These receptors originate from a man aged 25 to 40 who had recovered from COVID-19.

This clone came up once. The rearrangement uses TRBV28 and TRBJ1-4; no clear D gene. The CDR3 consists of 15 residues. V shed 1 base and J shed 0 bases, with 6 bases lying between them. Germline V lookup: CDR1 MDHEN, CDR2 SYDVKM. CDR3 residues: CASSLFLATNEKLFF. The CDR3 DNA reads as TGTGCCAGCAGTTTATTTCTTGCAACTAATGAAAAACTGTTTTTT.

This sequence joins TRBV6-5 and TRBJ1-2, with 7 bases fitting TRBD1. This CDR3 has 13 amino acids. V dropped 4 bases and J dropped 2; count of bases not matched to a gene: 1. The germline V gene has CDR1 MNHEY and CDR2 SVGAGI. DNA for the CDR3: TGTGCCAGCAGTTCGGACAGGAACTATGGCTACACCTTC. Its translation is CASSSDRNYGYTF.

This chain connects TRBV29-1 to TRBJ1-2; D is unclear. Per germline, CDR1 SQVTM and CDR2 ANQGSEA. Trimming shortened V by 7 bases and J by 0 bases, and 9 bases separated the two germline ends. CDR3 length: 12 amino acids. The CDR3 sequence is CSATGTNYGYTF. CDR3 DNA sequence: TGCAGCGCCACCGGGACTAACTATGGCTACACCTTC.

The V call is TRBV9, the J call TRBJ1-1; D uncertain. Trimming shortened V by 3 bases and J by 2 bases, and 11 bases separated the two germline ends. Germline loops: CDR1 SGDLS, CDR2 YYNGEE. This CDR3 contains 14 residues. CDR3 nucleotides: TGTGCCAGCAGCGCCCAGGAAATTAACACTGAAGCTTTCTTT. This sequence encodes CASSAQEINTEAFF.

The CDR3 sequence is CASSRQTAGQDTQYF. CDR3 coding DNA: TGCGCCAGCAGCCGTCAAACAGCGGGGCAAGATACGCAGTATTTT. The chain couples TRBV5-1 to TRBJ2-3, with 7 bases fitting TRBD2. The V gene end was trimmed by 4 bases and the J gene end by 5 bases; junction bases not matched to a gene: 10. The germline gives CDR1 SGHRS, CDR2 YFSETQ. The CDR3 has 15 amino acids.

V gene TRBV5-4 combines with J gene TRBJ2-7; TRBD1 is a possible D gene (5 bases). Trimming took 2 bases from V and 3 from J, leaving 15 bases between them. Germline V gene lookup returns CDR1 SGHNT and CDR2 YYREEE (reference sequence). This CDR3 region has 15 residues. Here the CDR3 DNA reads TGTGCCAGCAGCTTATTACCAGGGCCTGACTACGAGCAGTACTTC. Residues: CASSLLPGPDYEQYF.

This rearrangement joins TRBV3-1 (or the pseudogene TRBV3-2) to TRBJ1-1, with TRBD1 as a possible D gene (5 bases). Germline V gene data show CDR1 as LGHDT and CDR2 as YNNKEL (reference sequence). The CDR3 is made up of 15 amino acids. Trimming cost V 1 base and J 4 bases, with 13 bases left between them. CDR3 sequence: CASSQVGKGLTEAFF. As DNA, the CDR3 is TGTGCCAGCAGCCAAGTGGGGAAGGGGCTCACTGAAGCTTTCTTT.

The chain has TRBV3-1 (or the pseudogene TRBV3-2) and TRBJ2-1, with D unresolved. Germline CDR1 reads LGHDT; CDR2 reads YNNKEL (reference sequence). V was shortened by 1 base and J by 0 bases, with 4 bases between the two germline ends. The CDR3 has 14 residues. The CDR3 nucleotides are TGTGCCAGCAGCCAAGGGAGCTCCTACAATGAGCAGTTCTTC. Protein sequence: CASSQGSSYNEQFF.